This TCR beta chain was captured by sequencing in a study of T cell responses to AZD1222 COVID-19 vaccine. Study-wide background: Pooling of second doses given at about 4 or about 12 weeks was done. Study results and caveats: Most donors were white British, females outnumbered males, and clonal diversity was possibly underestimated.

Clones were read by immunoSEQ multiplex PCR, and TCRdb kept only the in-frame ones, dropping some. This sample carries about 130,000 clones, roughly 93% of them seen once, and the ten largest clones take under 4%. Germline CDR1 is SGDLS and CDR2 is YYNGEE. Trimming shortened V by 0 bases and J by 8 bases, and 15 bases separated the two germline ends. The CDR3 covers 15 residues. The count of this clone is one. The antigen is unknown. The sample here was peripheral blood, taken on day 0 of AZD1222 vaccination. This clonotype originated in an adult in good health. The V and J genes are TRBV9 and TRBJ1-5; a possible D gene is TRBD1 (6 bases). The CDR3 is CASSVGIGRGEPQHF. CDR3 coding DNA: TGTGCCAGCAGCGTAGGAATAGGGAGGGGGGAGCCCCAGCATTTT.